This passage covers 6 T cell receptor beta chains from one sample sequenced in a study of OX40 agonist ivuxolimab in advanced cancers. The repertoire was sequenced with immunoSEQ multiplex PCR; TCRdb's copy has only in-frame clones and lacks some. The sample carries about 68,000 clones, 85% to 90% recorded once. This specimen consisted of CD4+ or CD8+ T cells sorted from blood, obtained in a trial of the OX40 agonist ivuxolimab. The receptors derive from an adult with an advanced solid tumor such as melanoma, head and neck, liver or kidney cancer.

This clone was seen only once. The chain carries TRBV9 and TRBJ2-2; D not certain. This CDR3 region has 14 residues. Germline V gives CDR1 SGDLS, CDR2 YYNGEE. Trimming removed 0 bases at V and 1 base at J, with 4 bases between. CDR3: CASSVEGNTGELFF. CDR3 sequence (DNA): TGTGCCAGCAGCGTAGAGGGGAACACCGGGGAGCTGTTTTTT. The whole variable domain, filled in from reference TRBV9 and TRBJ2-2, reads DSGVTQTPKHLITATGQRVTLRCSPRSGDLSVYWYQQSLDQGLQFLIQYYNGEERAKGNILERFSAQQFPDLHSELNLSSLELGDSALYFCASSVEGNTGELFFGEGSRLTVL.

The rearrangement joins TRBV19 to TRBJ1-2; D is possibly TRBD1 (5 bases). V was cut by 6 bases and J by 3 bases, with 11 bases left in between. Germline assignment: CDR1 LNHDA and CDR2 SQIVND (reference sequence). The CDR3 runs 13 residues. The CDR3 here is CASSAGSHYGYTF. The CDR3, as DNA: TGTGCCAGTAGCGCAGGGTCCCACTATGGCTACACCTTC. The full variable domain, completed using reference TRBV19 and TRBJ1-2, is DGGITQSPKYLFRKEGQNVTLSCEQNLNHDAMYWYRQDPGQGLRLIYYSQIVNDFQKGDIAEGYSVSREKKESFPLTVTSAQKNPTAFYLCASSAGSHYGYTFGSGTRLTVV.

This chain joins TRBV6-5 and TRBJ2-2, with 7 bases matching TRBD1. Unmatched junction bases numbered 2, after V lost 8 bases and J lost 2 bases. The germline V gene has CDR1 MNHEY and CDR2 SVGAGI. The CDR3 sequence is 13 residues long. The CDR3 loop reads CASDRANTGELFF. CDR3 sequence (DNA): TGTGCCAGCGACAGGGCAAACACCGGGGAGCTGTTTTTT.

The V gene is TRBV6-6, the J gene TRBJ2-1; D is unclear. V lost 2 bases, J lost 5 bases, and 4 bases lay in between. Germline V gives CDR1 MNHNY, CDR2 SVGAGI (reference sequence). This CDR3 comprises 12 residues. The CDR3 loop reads CASSYQHNEQFF. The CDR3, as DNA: TGTGCCAGCAGTTACCAACACAATGAGCAGTTCTTC.

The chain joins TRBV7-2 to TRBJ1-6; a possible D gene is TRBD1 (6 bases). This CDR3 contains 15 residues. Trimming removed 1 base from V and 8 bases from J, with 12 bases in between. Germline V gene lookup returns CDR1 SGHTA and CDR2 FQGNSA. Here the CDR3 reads CASSLGGPSDSPLHF. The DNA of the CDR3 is TGTGCCAGCAGCTTAGGGGGGCCCTCGGATTCACCCCTCCACTTT.

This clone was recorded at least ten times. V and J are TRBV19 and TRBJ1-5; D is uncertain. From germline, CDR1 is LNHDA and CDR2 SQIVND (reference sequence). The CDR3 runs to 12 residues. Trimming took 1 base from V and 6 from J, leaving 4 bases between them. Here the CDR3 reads CASSIASQPQHF. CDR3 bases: TGTGCCAGTAGTATAGCTTCTCAGCCCCAGCATTTT.